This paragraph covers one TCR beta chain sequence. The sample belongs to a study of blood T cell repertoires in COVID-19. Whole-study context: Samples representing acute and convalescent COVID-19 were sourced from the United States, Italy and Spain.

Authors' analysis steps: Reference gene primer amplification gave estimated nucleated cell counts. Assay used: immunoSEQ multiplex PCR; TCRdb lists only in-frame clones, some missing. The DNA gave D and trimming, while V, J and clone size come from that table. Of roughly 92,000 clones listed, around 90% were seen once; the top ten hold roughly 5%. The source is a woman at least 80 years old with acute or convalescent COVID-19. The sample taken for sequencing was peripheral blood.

As DNA, the CDR3 is TGTGCCAGCAGCAAAGCAGGCAGCGGGAGGCTAAACTACGAGCAGTACTTC. Its protein is CASSKAGSGRLNYEQYF. V is TRBV21-1 and J is TRBJ2-7; the table's TRBD2 call for D was not verified on the DNA. TRBV21-1 represents a pseudogene. The CDR3 runs to 17 residues.